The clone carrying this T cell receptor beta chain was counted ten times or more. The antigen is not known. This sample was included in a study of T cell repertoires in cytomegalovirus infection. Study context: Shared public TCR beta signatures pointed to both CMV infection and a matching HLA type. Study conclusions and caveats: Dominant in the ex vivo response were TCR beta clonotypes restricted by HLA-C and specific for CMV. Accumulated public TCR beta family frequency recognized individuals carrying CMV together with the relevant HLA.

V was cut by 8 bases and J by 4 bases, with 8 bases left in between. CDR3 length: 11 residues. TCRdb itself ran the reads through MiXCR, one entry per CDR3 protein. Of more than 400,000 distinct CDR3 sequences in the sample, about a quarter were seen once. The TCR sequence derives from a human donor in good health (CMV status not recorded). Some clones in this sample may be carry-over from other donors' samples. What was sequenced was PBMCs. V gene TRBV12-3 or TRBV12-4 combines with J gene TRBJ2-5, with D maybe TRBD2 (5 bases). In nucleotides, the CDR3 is TGTGCCAGCGGCCGGGGAGAGACCCAGTACTTC. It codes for CASGRGETQYF.